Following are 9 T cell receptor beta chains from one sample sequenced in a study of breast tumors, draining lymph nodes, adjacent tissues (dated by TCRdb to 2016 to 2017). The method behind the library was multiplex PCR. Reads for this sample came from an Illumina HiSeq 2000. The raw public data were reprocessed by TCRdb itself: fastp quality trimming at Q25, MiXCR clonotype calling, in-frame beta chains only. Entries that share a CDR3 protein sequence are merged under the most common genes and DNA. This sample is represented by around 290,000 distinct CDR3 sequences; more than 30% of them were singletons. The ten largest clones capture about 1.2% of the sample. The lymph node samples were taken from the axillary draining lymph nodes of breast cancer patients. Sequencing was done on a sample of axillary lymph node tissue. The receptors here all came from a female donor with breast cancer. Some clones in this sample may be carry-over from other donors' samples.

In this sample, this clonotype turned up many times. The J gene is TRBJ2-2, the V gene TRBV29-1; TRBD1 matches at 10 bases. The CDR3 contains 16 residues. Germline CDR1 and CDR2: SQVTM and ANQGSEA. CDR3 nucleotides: TGCAGTATCTCACACACTGGGACAGGGGCCACCGGGGAGCTGTTTTTT. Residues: CSISHTGTGATGELFF.

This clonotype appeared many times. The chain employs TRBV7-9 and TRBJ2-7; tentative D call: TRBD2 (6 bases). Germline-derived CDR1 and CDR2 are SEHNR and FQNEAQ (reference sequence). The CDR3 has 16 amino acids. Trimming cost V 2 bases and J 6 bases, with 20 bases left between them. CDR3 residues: CASSLPAGTMGSEQYF. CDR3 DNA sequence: TGTGCCAGCAGCTTACCGGCGGGAACAATGGGGAGCGAGCAGTACTTC.

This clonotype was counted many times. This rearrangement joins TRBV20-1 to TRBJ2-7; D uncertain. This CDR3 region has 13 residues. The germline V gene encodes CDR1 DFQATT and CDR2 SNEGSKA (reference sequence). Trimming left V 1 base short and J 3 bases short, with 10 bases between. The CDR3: CSARVLGNYEQYF. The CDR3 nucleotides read TGCAGTGCTAGAGTTTTGGGCAACTACGAGCAGTACTTC.

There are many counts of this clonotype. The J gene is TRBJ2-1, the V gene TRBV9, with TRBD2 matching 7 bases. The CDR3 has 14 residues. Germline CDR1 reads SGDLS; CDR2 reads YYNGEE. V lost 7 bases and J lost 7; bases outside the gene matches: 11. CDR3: CASGTGGPVNEQFF. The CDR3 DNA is TGTGCCAGCGGGACGGGAGGCCCAGTGAATGAGCAGTTCTTC.

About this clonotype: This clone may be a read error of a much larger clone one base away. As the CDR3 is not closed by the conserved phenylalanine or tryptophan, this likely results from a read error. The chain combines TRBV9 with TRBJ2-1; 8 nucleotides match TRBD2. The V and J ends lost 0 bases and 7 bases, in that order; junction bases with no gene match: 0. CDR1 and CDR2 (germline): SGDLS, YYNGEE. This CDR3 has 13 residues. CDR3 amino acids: CASSVGGRNEQFS. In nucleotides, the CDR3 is TGTGCCAGCAGCGTAGGCGGGAGGAATGAGCAGTTCTCC.

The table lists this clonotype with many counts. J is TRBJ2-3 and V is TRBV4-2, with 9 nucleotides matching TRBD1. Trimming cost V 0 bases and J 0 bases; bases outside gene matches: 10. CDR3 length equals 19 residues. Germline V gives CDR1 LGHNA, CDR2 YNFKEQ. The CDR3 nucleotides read TGTGCCAGCAGCCAAGAGGGTCACCGGGACAGGGCGAGCACAGATACGCAGTATTTT. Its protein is CASSQEGHRDRASTDTQYF.

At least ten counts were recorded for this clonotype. In DNA, the CDR3 is TGTGCCAGCAGCTTGGCTAGCGGGGGTCACAATGAGCAGTTCTTC. This translates into CASSLASGGHNEQFF. V usage is TRBV7-2 and J usage is TRBJ2-1; TRBD2 agrees at 10 bases. The CDR3 covers 15 residues. Germline loops: CDR1 SGHTA, CDR2 FQGNSA. J lost 5 bases, V lost 3 bases, and 4 bases had no gene match.

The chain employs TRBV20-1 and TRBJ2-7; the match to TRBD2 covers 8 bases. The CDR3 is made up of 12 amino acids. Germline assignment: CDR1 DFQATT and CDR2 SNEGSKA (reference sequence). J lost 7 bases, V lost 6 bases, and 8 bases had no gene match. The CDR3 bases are TGCAGTGCGGGAGAAAGCGGGGGTGAGCAGTACTTC. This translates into CSAGESGGEQYF.

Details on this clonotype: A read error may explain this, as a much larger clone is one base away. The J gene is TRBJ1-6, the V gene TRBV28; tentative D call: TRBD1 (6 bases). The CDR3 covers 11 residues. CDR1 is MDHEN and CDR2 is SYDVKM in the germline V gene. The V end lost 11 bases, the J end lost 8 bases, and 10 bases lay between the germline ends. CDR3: CAVQGDSPLHF. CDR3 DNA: TGTGCCGTACAGGGAGATTCACCCCTCCACTTT.